These T cell receptor beta chains were read from a single sample in a study of blood T cells in healthy people across ages. TCRdb called the 5' RACE reads again in MiXCR, with one record for every CDR3 protein. The sample records more than 1 million distinct CDR3 sequences, more than 35% being singletons. The sample consisted of blood. These TCRs come from a woman aged 55-70 years in good health. Both conserved end residues are part of each CDR3. D genes are given only for firm matches. Size values are once, few and many counts, or a class for expanded clones, and some rows have none.

V gene	D gene	J gene	clone size	CDR3 DNA	CDR3 protein
TRBV12-3/TRBV12-4	.	TRBJ2-1	few	TGTGCCAGCAGTTTTTCGTCCCCTCAGCCCAATGAGCAGTTCTTC	CASSFSSPQPNEQFF
TRBV27	.	TRBJ2-4	.	TGTGCCAGCAGTTTATCCTCCAGGGGGACTGATAGCATCCTAGCCAAAAACATTCAGTACTTC	CASSLSSRGTDSILAKNIQYF
TRBV20-1	TRBD2	TRBJ2-3	.	TGCAGTGCTAGAGACGCGGTTAGCGGGATTTCAGATACGCAGTATTTT	CSARDAVSGISDTQYF
TRBV27	.	TRBJ2-5	.	TGTGTCAGCAGTTTATATTGGGGCAGGGTTATGCAGACCCAGTACTTC	CVSSLYWGRVMQTQYF
TRBV6-5	TRBD1	TRBJ2-5	.	TGTGCCAGCAGTTGCGGAACAGGGGAGCAGTACTTC	CASSCGTGEQYF
TRBV5-1	.	TRBJ2-3	once	TGCGCCAGCAGAGTAGGGTGGGGCACAGATACGCAGTATTTT	CASRVGWGTDTQYF
TRBV18	TRBD2	TRBJ2-1	.	TGTGCCAGCTCACCATCCACCACTAGCGGGAGGAACAATGAGCAGTTCTTC	CASSPSTTSGRNNEQFF
TRBV3-1	.	TRBJ2-7	.	TGTGCCAGCAGCCAGGAGTGGGAGAGGGCCCACGAGCAGTACTTC	CASSQEWERAHEQYF
TRBV7-8	TRBD1	TRBJ2-3	.	TGTGCCAGCAGCCCCACTACAGGGGTGCGCACAGATACGCAGTATTTT	CASSPTTGVRTDTQYF
TRBV2	.	TRBJ2-7	.	TGTGCCAGCAGTGAAGGGGCAGGGTTTGATCAGTACTTC	CASSEGAGFDQYF
TRBV7-6	TRBD2	TRBJ2-1	.	TGTGCCAGCAGCGCGCGGACTAGCGGGAGCAAGGGAAATGAGCAGTTCTTC	CASSARTSGSKGNEQFF
TRBV5-1	TRBD2	TRBJ2-2	.	TGCGCCAGCAGCTTCGCTAAAGCGGGAGCGTCCACCGGGGAGCTGTTTTTT	CASSFAKAGASTGELFF
TRBV25-1	.	TRBJ1-2	.	TGTGCCAGCAGGAGGACTGGCTATGGCTACACCTTC	CASRRTGYGYTF
TRBV27	TRBD2	TRBJ2-1	.	TGTGCCAGCAGCGTCGGCGGGAGGGGAGAGCAGTTCTTC	CASSVGGRGEQFF
TRBV5-1	.	TRBJ2-2	many	TGCGCCAGCAGCCTCTCGGGCGGCGGGGAGCTGTTTTTT	CASSLSGGGELFF
TRBV11-2	TRBD1	TRBJ1-6	.	TGTGCCAGCAGCTCATTCGGACAGGGACAGGACTCACCCCTCCACTTT	CASSSFGQGQDSPLHF
TRBV9	.	TRBJ2-3	.	TGTGCCAGCAGCTACGTAAGCACAGATACGCAGTATTTT	CASSYVSTDTQYF
TRBV5-1	.	TRBJ2-1	once	TGCGCCAGCAGCTTTGTTTTTAGGTCCTACAATGAGCAGTTCTTC	CASSFVFRSYNEQFF
TRBV9	.	TRBJ1-2	.	TGTGCCAGCAGCCCCGTGAGGGATGGCTACACCTTC	CASSPVRDGYTF
TRBV12-3/TRBV12-4	.	TRBJ2-3	.	TGTGCCAGCAGTCCCAGTCGGGCCGCAGATACGCAGTATTTT	CASSPSRAADTQYF
TRBV19	.	TRBJ2-6	.	TGTGCCAGTAAATATATGGGCTTCAGCTCTGGGGCCAACGTCCTGACTTTC	CASKYMGFSSGANVLTF
TRBV6-4	.	TRBJ2-6	.	TGTGCCAGCAGTCCGGGACACACTGGGGCCAACGTCCTGACTTTC	CASSPGHTGANVLTF
TRBV9	TRBD2	TRBJ2-2	.	TGTGCCAGCAGCCCCACGGGGGGGGCAGCCGGGGAGCTGTTTTTT	CASSPTGGAAGELFF
TRBV12-3/TRBV12-4	TRBD1	TRBJ2-7	few	TGTGCCAGCAGTTTCGCGACAGGGGGCCTCACCTACGAGCAGTACTTC	CASSFATGGLTYEQYF
TRBV15	.	TRBJ1-2	many	TGTGCCACCAGCAGAGTGGGGCGCCGCTACACCTTC	CATSRVGRRYTF